A selection of T cell receptor beta chains follows, all from one sample in a study of T-cell memory formation after mild COVID-19. TCRdb used MiXCR to reprocess the 5' RACE reads, holding one entry per CDR3 protein. The data show approximately 570,000 distinct CDR3 sequences, roughly 18% seen once. Sequencing used PBMCs or a T cell subset sorted from them (not recorded which). These receptor sequences come from an adult woman who had mild COVID-19 (a few samples of this study predate the infection). Cell type and time point are not known. Each CDR3 is given without its conserved first and last residue.

J gene,CDR3 length,V gene,CDR3 protein
TRBJ1-2,10,TRBV20-1,SAPDTAYGYT
TRBJ2-1,13,TRBV11-1,ASSRIAGGNNEQF
TRBJ2-3,13,TRBV10-3,AIRRTGGRADTQY
TRBJ2-7,13,TRBV7-2,ASSRTGDTFSEQY
TRBJ2-6,14,TRBV20-1,SASGTVNSGANVLT
TRBJ2-6,12,TRBV12-3/TRBV12-4,ASRRDSGANVLT
TRBJ2-7,17,TRBV4-3,ASSLRTGALAGGRSEQY
TRBJ1-1,11,TRBV7-9,ASSPRQYTEAF
TRBJ1-2,11,TRBV6-1,ASSSDGSHGYT
TRBJ2-1,13,TRBV7-6,ASSLAGTLYNEQF
TRBJ1-1,12,TRBV15,ATSKPGMNTEAF
TRBJ2-7,13,TRBV9,ASSVGLTSSYEQY
TRBJ2-1,14,TRBV21-1,ASSKVPAGVGNEQF
TRBJ2-7,15,TRBV3-1,ASSTRTSGFMWNEQY
TRBJ2-1,16,TRBV18,ASSPQGAGTTIYNEQF
TRBJ2-7,13,TRBV5-1,ASLEGAFLSYEQY
TRBJ2-2,15,TRBV2,ASSELGQMVGTGELF
TRBJ2-1,14,TRBV9,ASSVSGALSYNEQF
TRBJ2-3,13,TRBV3-1,ASSQVGGRVDTQY
TRBJ1-1,13,TRBV7-9,ASSRPAGVNTEAF
TRBJ1-5,13,TRBV30,AWSVRGQGGQPQH
TRBJ2-1,13,TRBV6-5,ASSPRVAGSSEQF
TRBJ2-3,11,TRBV27,ASRRRGTDTQY
TRBJ1-1,14,TRBV6-5,ASTSFTTGQNTEAF
TRBJ2-7,10,TRBV11-2,ASSLASHEQY
TRBJ1-2,13,TRBV7-9,ASSSSGAVSYGYT
TRBJ2-1,13,TRBV11-2,ASSHDRASYNEQF
TRBJ1-1,14,TRBV2,ASSEALAGLNTEAF
TRBJ2-1,12,TRBV6-6,ASRGGLATGEQF
TRBJ1-1,11,TRBV12-3/TRBV12-4,ASSVGQASRAF
TRBJ2-7,10,TRBV6-1,ASRITSYEQY
TRBJ2-1,18,TRBV3-1,ASSQGPTSPGTSSYNEQF
TRBJ2-1,13,TRBV4-3,ASSPGHGFFNEQF
TRBJ2-2,16,TRBV13,ASSSYDWRGLNTGELF
TRBJ2-3,16,TRBV15,ATSRDLWSGGATDTQY
TRBJ1-2,14,TRBV11-3,ASSTGQGAANYGYT
TRBJ1-1,15,TRBV7-9,ASSSVPGQSANTEAF
TRBJ1-2,14,TRBV7-9,ASSLGGTGFSYGYT
TRBJ2-7,12,TRBV2,AILNRMGGYEQY
TRBJ2-4,13,TRBV6-5,ATAGGPESKNIQY
TRBJ2-3,11,TRBV12-3/TRBV12-4,ASSFSGVDTQY
TRBJ2-1,17,TRBV11-2,ASSSWRAGPGDFYNEQF
TRBJ1-5,12,TRBV6-5,ASSPGQATQPQH
TRBJ2-3,10,TRBV6-2/TRBV6-3,ASAQSRIQQY
TRBJ1-1,12,TRBV6-5,ASSWRGRGTEAF
TRBJ1-4,14,TRBV9,ASSVASAGSNEKLF
TRBJ1-3,14,TRBV15,ATSTGTGAFGNTIY
TRBJ2-3,14,TRBV6-1,ASSEDWTGSTDTQY
TRBJ2-7,13,TRBV4-2,ASSQEVSWDYEQY
TRBJ2-1,18,TRBV4-1,ASSQDLQAGDLSSYNEQF
TRBJ2-7,11,TRBV13,ASSPSTGYEQY
TRBJ2-7,17,TRBV6-5,ASSPDTPGLAVPHEEQY
TRBJ2-5,15,TRBV20-1,SAREELAGQLQETQY
TRBJ2-1,8,TRBV9,ASHGPKQF